The rows below give T cell receptor beta chains drawn from one sample of a study of graft-versus-host responses after intestinal transplantation. Profiling relied on immunoSEQ multiplex PCR, and the TCRdb table lists in-frame clones only, not all of them. The sample has roughly 16,000 clones, 65% to 90% seen once. The input for sequencing was ileum tissue, taken about 19 months after intestinal transplantation. These receptors all stem from a human patient who received an intestinal transplant, so some T cells may come from the graft donor. The CDR3 runs from the conserved cysteine through the conserved F or W. The order of the fields is clone size, D gene, V gene, J gene, CDR3 DNA, CDR3 protein. A D gene is named only where the DNA matches it firmly. Clone size, where shown, is once, few, many, or a class for clones that have expanded.

.	TRBD2	TRBV5-1	TRBJ2-5	TGCGCCAGCAGCTTGGGACTAGCGGAGACCCAGTACTTC	CASSLGLAETQYF
.	.	TRBV6-5	TRBJ1-2	TGTGCCAGTACCTCGGTGGGCTCCCCTGGCTACACCTTC	CASTSVGSPGYTF
.	.	TRBV5-1	TRBJ2-3	TGCGCCAGCAGCTTGGCTCTAGCGACGGGGGATACGCAGTATTTT	CASSLALATGDTQYF
.	.	TRBV7-9	TRBJ1-4	TGTGCCAGCAGCCTCCTTGGAACTAATGAAAAACTGTTTTTT	CASSLLGTNEKLFF
few	.	TRBV6-1	TRBJ2-3	TGTGCCAGCAGTGAAACGTACGGGGGTCCCACAGATACGCAGTATTTT	CASSETYGGPTDTQYF
.	.	TRBV27	TRBJ1-2	TGTGCCAGCAGTTTATTCGGAGGAACGAGGGACTATGGCTACACCTTC	CASSLFGGTRDYGYTF
.	TRBD1	TRBV4-1	TRBJ1-2	TGCGCCAGCAGCCAAGACGGGACAGTAGTCAGTTATGGCTACACCTTC	CASSQDGTVVSYGYTF
.	.	TRBV7-6	TRBJ1-1	TGTGCCAGCAGCTTAGCCGCAAACACTGAAGCTTTCTTT	CASSLAANTEAFF
.	.	TRBV27	TRBJ2-3	TGTGCCAGCAGCCTAAGGACCACAGATACGCAGTATTTT	CASSLRTTDTQYF
few	TRBD1	TRBV6-1	TRBJ1-6	TGTGCCAGCAGCATGACAGGGGGTAATTCACCCCTCCACTTT	CASSMTGGNSPLHF
.	.	TRBV15	TRBJ2-7	TGTGCCACCAGCAGAGATCTGGGGTCTGGGTACGAGCAGTACTTC	CATSRDLGSGYEQYF
.	.	TRBV14	TRBJ2-3	TGTGCCAGCAGCCAACTCTCCCGGGGGCGAGATACGCAGTATTTT	CASSQLSRGRDTQYF
few	TRBD1	TRBV5-1	TRBJ2-3	TGCGCCAGCAGCTTGGCTACCGGGACAGCATACACAGATACGCAGTATTTT	CASSLATGTAYTDTQYF
once	TRBD2	TRBV11-2	TRBJ2-7	TGTGCCAGCAGTTCGACTAGCGGGGGGGCTCTTAACGAGCAGTACTTC	CASSSTSGGALNEQYF
.	.	TRBV5-1	TRBJ2-3	TGCGCCAGCAGCTCACCTGGACAGACCACAGATACGCAGTATTTT	CASSSPGQTTDTQYF
.	TRBD1	TRBV13	TRBJ2-6	TGTGCCAGCCCCTCTCCCGGGACAGGGGGGTTCTCTGGGGCCAACGTCCTGACTTTC	CASPSPGTGGFSGANVLTF
.	.	TRBV1	TRBJ2-6	TGCACCAGCAGCCGAGTTGGTTGTGCACAAAGTCGGGCCAACGTCCTGACTTTC	CTSSRVGCAQSRANVLTF
.	TRBD1	TRBV29-1	TRBJ2-7	TGCAGCGTAGTTGGACAGGGGCTCTACGAGCAGTACTTC	CSVVGQGLYEQYF
.	.	TRBV9	TRBJ2-1	TGTGCCAGCAGCGCCGGGAGACAGAACTACAATGAGCAGTTCTTC	CASSAGRQNYNEQFF
.	TRBD1	TRBV7-3	TRBJ1-1	TGTGCCAGCAGTACAGGGGCTGGCACTGAAGCTTTCTTT	CASSTGAGTEAFF
.	TRBD1	TRBV6-1	TRBJ1-3	TGTGCCAGCAGTGATCAGGGGGTATACTTCTCTGGAAACACCATATATTTT	CASSDQGVYFSGNTIYF
once	.	TRBV7-9	TRBJ1-2	TGTGCCAGCAGCTTACTCGGGTTGAAGGCCTATGGCTACACCTTC	CASSLLGLKAYGYTF
.	.	TRBV10-1	TRBJ1-5	TGCGCCAGCACCAGAGCGGGGAGCGGGGGCAATCAGCCCCAGCATTTT	CASTRAGSGGNQPQHF
.	.	TRBV7-2	TRBJ1-5	TGTGCCAGCAGCTTAGCCGGCCGGGGGGTGGATCAGCCCCAGCATTTT	CASSLAGRGVDQPQHF
few	TRBD1	TRBV19	TRBJ1-2	TGTGCCGTACAGGGGGGCTATAACTATGGCTACACCTTC	CAVQGGYNYGYTF
.	.	TRBV7-9	TRBJ2-1	TGTGCCAGCAGCTTAGCGGGACCTAACAATGAGCAGTTCTTC	CASSLAGPNNEQFF
.	.	TRBV5-1	TRBJ1-2	TGCGCCACCGCCCCGGACACTTCTAACTATGGCTACACCTTC	CATAPDTSNYGYTF
.	.	TRBV19	TRBJ1-3	TGTGCCAGTAACGCAGCGCCCGGGGCCTTTGGAAACACCATATATTTT	CASNAAPGAFGNTIYF
.	TRBD2	TRBV2	TRBJ2-3	TGTGCCAGCAGTGAGTCCGGGGGGGATACGCAGTATTTT	CASSESGGDTQYF
.	.	TRBV7-3	TRBJ1-2	TGTGCCAGCACCGGGACGACAGGAATCAAGTACACCTTC	CASTGTTGIKYTF
.	.	TRBV6-5	TRBJ2-2	TGTGCCAGCAGTTACTCGAGTAGGAACACCGGGGAGCTGTTTTTT	CASSYSSRNTGELFF
.	.	TRBV10-3	TRBJ1-3	TGTGCCATCAGTGAGTCTAGAAACACCATATATTTT	CAISESRNTIYF
.	.	TRBV10-3	TRBJ2-7	TGTGCCATCAGTGACACAGGCGGAAACTCCTACGAGCAGTACTTC	CAISDTGGNSYEQYF
once	.	TRBV5-6	TRBJ1-2	TGTGCCAGCAGCTTGGCCAAGTATGGCTACACCTTC	CASSLAKYGYTF
.	.	TRBV18	TRBJ2-2	TGTGCCAGCTCACTAAGCGGCCAGGGTGGTACCGGGGAGCTGTTTTTT	CASSLSGQGGTGELFF
.	TRBD1	TRBV18	TRBJ1-5	TGTGCCAGCTCACCCCAGGGGGCAGATCAGCCCCAGCATTTT	CASSPQGADQPQHF
once	.	TRBV6-5	TRBJ2-2	TGTGCCAGCACCGACCAGGGATTGGACGGGGAGCTGTTTTTT	CASTDQGLDGELFF
few	.	TRBV27	TRBJ2-2	TGTGCCAGCAAGTTTAGCACCGGGGAGCTGTTTTTT	CASKFSTGELFF
.	.	TRBV30	TRBJ1-4	TGTGCCAAAAACAGCGGAACTAATGAAAAACTGTTTTTT	CAKNSGTNEKLFF
.	TRBD1	TRBV30	TRBJ1-4	TGTGCCTGGAGTGTAGGGACAGGGGCTAATGAAAAACTGTTTTTT	CAWSVGTGANEKLFF
.	.	TRBV18	TRBJ1-4	TGTGCCAGCTCACCCGGCCTGGGTTTAAGTGAAAAACTGTTTTTT	CASSPGLGLSEKLFF
once	.	TRBV4-2	TRBJ2-7	TGTGCCAGCAGCCAAGTCAGTACATTCCCTAGCGAGTACGAGCAGTACTTC	CASSQVSTFPSEYEQYF
.	TRBD2	TRBV12-5	TRBJ2-1	TGTGCTAGTGGTTTAGTGTCGATGCGGGAGGGGAATGAGCAGTTCTTC	CASGLVSMREGNEQFF
.	.	TRBV10-3	TRBJ1-1	TGTGCCATCAGTGACGGACCTAACACTGAAGCTTTCTTT	CAISDGPNTEAFF
.	.	TRBV7-8	TRBJ1-6	TGTGCCAGCAGCTTACAAGATAGGGGGTATAATTCACCCCTCCACTTT	CASSLQDRGYNSPLHF
.	.	TRBV27	TRBJ1-3	TGTGCCAGCAGTTTAGTCGGGGGGTCCCTCTCTGGAAACACCATATATTTT	CASSLVGGSLSGNTIYF
.	.	TRBV21-1	TRBJ1-6	TGTGCCAGCAGGTTAATCATAGCTACACTACATCATAATTCACCCCTCCACTTT	CASRLIIATLHHNSPLHF
.	.	TRBV7-6	TRBJ2-5	TGTGCCAGCAGCCCGCCGGAGGAGTATCAACAGACCCAGTACTTC	CASSPPEEYQQTQYF